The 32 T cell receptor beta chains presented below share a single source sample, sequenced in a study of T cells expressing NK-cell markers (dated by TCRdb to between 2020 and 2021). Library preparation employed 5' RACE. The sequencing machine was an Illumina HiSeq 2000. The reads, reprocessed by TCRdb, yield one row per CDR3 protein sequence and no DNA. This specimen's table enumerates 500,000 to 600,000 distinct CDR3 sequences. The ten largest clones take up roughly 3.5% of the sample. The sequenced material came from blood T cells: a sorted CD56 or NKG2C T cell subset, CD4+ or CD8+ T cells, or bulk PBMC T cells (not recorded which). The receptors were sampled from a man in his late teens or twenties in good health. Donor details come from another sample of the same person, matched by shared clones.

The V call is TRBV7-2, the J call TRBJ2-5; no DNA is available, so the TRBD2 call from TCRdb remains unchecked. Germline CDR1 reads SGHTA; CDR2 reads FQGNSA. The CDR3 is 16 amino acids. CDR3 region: CASSSSGLAGVETQYF.

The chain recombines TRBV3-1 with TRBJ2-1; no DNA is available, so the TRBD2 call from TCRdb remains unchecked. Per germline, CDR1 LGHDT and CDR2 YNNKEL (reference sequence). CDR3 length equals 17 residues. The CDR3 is CASSPLYFRTSGMGKFF.

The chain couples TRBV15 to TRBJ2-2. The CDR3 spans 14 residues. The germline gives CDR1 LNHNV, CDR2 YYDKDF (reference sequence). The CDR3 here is CATSYRMSTGELFF. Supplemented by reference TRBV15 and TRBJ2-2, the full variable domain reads DAMVIQNPRYQVTQFGKPVTLSCSQTLNHNVMYWYQQKSSQAPKLLFHYYDKDFNNEADTPDNFQSRRPNTSFCFLDIRSPGLGDTAMYLCATSYRMSTGELFFGEGSRLTVL.

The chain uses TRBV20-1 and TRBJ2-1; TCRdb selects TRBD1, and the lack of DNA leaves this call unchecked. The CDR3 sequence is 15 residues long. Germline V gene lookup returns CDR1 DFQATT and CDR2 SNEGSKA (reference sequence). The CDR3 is CSAPVGGEAYNEQFF.

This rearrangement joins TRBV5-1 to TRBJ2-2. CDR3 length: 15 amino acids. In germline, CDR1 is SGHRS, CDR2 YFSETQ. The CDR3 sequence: CASSLGDWNTGELFF.

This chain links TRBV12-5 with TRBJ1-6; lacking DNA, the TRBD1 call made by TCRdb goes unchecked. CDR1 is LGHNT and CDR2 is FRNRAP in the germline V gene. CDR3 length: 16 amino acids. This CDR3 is CASGVQTGGPNSPLHF.

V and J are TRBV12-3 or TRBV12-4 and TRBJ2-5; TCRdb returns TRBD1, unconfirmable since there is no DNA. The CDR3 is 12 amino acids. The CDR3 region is CASKQGAETQYF.

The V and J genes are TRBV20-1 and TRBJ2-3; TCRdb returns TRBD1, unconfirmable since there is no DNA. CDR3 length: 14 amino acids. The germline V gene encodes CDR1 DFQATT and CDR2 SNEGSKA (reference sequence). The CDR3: CSAVGTAGTDTQYF.

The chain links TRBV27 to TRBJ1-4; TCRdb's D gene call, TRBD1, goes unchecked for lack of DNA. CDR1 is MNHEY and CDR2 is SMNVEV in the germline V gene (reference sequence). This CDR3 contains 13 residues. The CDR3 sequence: CASTRAPREKLFF. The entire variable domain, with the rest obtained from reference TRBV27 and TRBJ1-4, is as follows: EAQVTQNPRYLITVTGKKLTVTCSQNMNHEYMSWYRQDPGLGLRQIYYSMNVEVTDKGDVPEGYKVSRKEKRNFPLILESPSPNQTSLYFCASTRAPREKLFFGSGTQLSVL.

The CDR3 loop is CASPNGTRTATQYF. This sequence joins TRBV6-4 and TRBJ2-5; without DNA, the TCRdb call of TRBD1 cannot be checked. Germline loops: CDR1 MRHNA, CDR2 SNTAGT. The length of the CDR3 is 14 residues.

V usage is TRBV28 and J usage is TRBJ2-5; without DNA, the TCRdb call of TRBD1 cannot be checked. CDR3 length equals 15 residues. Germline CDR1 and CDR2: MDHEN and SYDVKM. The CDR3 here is CASSARTGWEETQYF.

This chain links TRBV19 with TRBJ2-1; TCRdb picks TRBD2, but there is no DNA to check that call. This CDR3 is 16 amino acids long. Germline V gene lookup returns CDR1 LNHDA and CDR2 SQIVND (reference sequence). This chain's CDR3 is CASSVPSGRLYNEQFF.

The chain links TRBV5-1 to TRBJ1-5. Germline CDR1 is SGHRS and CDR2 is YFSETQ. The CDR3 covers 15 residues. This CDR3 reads CASSSGTEQNQPQHF.

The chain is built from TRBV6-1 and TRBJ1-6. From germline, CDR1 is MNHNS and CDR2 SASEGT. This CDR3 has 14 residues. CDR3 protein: CASSEASYNSPLHF.

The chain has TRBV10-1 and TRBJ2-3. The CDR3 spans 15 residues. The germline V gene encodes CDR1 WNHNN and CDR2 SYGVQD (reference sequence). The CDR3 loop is CASSESTTRRGTQYF.

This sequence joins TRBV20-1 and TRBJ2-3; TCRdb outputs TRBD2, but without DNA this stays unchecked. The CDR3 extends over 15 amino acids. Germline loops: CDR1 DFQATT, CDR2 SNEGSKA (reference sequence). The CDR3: CSAQGIAGDRGTQYF.

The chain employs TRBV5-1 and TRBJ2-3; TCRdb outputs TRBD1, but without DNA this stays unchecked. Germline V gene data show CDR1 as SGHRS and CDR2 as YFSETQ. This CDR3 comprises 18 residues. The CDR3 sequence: CASSLAPHRDTGTDTQYF.

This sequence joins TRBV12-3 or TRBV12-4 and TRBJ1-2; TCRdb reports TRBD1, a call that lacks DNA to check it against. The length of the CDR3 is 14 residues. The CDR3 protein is CASSRDRANSGYTF.

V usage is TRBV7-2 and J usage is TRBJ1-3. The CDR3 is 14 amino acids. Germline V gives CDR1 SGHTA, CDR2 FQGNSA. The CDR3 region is CASSTQDSGNTIYF.

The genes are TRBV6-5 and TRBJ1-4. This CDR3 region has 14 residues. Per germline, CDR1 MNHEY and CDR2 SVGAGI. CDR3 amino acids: CASSSGTSREKLFF.

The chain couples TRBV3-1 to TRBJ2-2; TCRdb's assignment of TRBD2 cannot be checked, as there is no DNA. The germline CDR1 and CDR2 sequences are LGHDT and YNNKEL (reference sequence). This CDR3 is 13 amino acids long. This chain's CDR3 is CASSPDWRAELFF.

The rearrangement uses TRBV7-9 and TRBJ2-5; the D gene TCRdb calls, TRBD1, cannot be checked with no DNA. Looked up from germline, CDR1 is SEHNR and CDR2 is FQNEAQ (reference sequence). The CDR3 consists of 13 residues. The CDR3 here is CASSARQGGTQYF.

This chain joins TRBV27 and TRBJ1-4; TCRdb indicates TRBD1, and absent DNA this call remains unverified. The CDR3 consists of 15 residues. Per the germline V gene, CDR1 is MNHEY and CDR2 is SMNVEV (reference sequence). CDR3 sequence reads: CASSRRQGRDEKLFF.

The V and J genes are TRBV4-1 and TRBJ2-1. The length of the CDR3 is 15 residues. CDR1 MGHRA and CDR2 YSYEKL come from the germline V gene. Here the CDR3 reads CASSPRQFSYNEQFF.

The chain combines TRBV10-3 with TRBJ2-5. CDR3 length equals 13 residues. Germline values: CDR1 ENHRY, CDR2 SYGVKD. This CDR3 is CAISGVREETQYF.

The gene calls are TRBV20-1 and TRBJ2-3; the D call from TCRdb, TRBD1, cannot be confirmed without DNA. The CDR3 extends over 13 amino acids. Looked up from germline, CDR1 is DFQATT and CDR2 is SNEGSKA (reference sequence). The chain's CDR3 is CSSPYFLVDTQYF.

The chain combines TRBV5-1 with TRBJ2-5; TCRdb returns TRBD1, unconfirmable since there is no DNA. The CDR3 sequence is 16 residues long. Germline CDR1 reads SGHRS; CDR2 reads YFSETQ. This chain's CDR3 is CASSPTDWEPQETQYF.

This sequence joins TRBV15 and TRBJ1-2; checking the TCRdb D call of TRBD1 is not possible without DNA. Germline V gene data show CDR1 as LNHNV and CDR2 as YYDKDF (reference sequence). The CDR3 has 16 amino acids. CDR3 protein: CATSSSMGQQAYGYTF.

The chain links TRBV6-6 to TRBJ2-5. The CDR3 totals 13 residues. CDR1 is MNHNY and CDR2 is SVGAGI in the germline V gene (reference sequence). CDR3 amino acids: CASSFSVQETQYF.

The CDR3: CSVDRPGDTEAFF. V and J are TRBV29-1 and TRBJ1-1; TCRdb designates TRBD1, a call that cannot be tested without DNA. CDR1 is SQVTM, CDR2 ANQGSEA, per germline. CDR3 size: 13 residues.

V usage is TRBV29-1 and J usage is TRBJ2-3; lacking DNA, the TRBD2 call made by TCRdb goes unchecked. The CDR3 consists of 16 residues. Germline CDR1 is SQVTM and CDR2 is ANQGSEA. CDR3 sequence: CSGDRSLAGSTDTQYF.

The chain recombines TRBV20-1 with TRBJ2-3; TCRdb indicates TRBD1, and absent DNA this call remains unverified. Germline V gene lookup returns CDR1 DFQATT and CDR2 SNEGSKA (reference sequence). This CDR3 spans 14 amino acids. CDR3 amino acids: CSAGEIRAGDTQYF.